Below, 20 T cell receptor beta chains from the same sample are listed, as sequenced in a study of T cells in localized non-small cell lung cancer. Some clones are missing from TCRdb's copy, which holds only in-frame ones; the method was immunoSEQ multiplex PCR. The sample gives tens of thousands of clones, 90% of which show up once; 0.95% to 1.4% is in the top ten. Sample: peripheral blood, taken before any cancer treatment. These receptors came from a woman aged 35-70 years with stage I lung adenocarcinoma.

This CDR3 is CASSQGGGSYEQYF. The CDR3, as DNA: TGTGCCAGCAGCCAAGGGGGAGGCTCCTACGAGCAGTACTTC. The chain recombines TRBV5-4 with TRBJ2-7, with D perhaps given as TRBD1 or TRBD2 (6 bases each). The CDR3 extends over 14 amino acids. The germline V and J ends were trimmed by 4 bases and 0 bases, with 11 bases remaining between them. The germline CDR1 and CDR2 sequences are SGHNT and YYREEE (reference sequence).

V gene TRBV19 combines with J gene TRBJ2-6; D remains ambiguous. CDR1 is LNHDA and CDR2 is SQIVND in the germline V gene (reference sequence). Deletions cut 7 bases from V and 5 bases from J, with 12 bases between. This CDR3 is built from 14 residues. The CDR3 DNA reads TGTGCCAGTACCAGCCCCCTCTGGGCCAACGTCCTGACTTTC. Its translation is CASTSPLWANVLTF.

In nucleotides, the CDR3 is TGTGCCAGCAGCTTAGGGCAGAAGCAGTACTTC. It is translated as CASSLGQKQYF. The V call is TRBV7-8, the J call TRBJ2-7; no definite D call. The CDR3 is 11 amino acids. Germline V CDR1 and CDR2: SGHVS, FQNEAQ. V dropped 1 base and J dropped 8 bases, with 6 bases sitting between them.

The V and J genes are TRBV29-1 and TRBJ2-2; 8 bases fit TRBD1. Germline trimming cut 7 bases from V and 7 bases from J; bases unmatched to any gene: 11. Germline values: CDR1 SQVTM, CDR2 ANQGSEA. This CDR3 contains 14 residues. The CDR3 bases are TGCAGCGCCGGACAGGGCACACTGGACGGGGAGCTGTTTTTT. It yields the protein CSAGQGTLDGELFF.

The chain recombines TRBV7-8 with TRBJ2-3; TRBD1 aligns across 9 bases. Germline V lookup: CDR1 SGHVS, CDR2 FQNEAQ. V trimming: 4 bases; J trimming: 5 bases; junction bases outside the gene matches: 10. The CDR3 covers 16 residues. CDR3 nucleotides: TGTGCCAGCAGCTCACAGGGGGCAAGGGGTCGAGATACGCAGTATTTT. Amino acid sequence: CASSSQGARGRDTQYF.

The chain is built from TRBV7-8 and TRBJ1-2; D might be TRBD1 (5 bases). The ends were cut back, 5 bases at V and 4 bases at J, with 17 bases in the middle. Germline V gene sequence: CDR1 SGHVS, CDR2 FQNEAQ. This CDR3 comprises 15 residues. CDR3: CASSPQTAPSYGYTF. The CDR3 coding sequence is TGTGCCAGCAGCCCCCAGACAGCACCTAGCTATGGCTACACCTTC.

As regards this clone: Relative to the germline gene, one junction end is altered; a read error may explain this. CDR3: CASSEGQFTNGKLFF. The CDR3 DNA follows: TGTGCCAGCTCAGAAGGACAGTTTACCAATGGAAAACTGTTTTTT. V and J are TRBV18 and TRBJ1-4, with D possibly matching TRBD1 (6 bases). CDR1 is KGHSH and CDR2 is LQKENI in the germline V gene. The CDR3 is 15 residues long.

V is TRBV30 and J is TRBJ2-3, with D unclear. The CDR3 length is 13 residues. The germline gives CDR1 GTSNPN, CDR2 SVGIG (reference sequence). V gave up 4 bases and J gave up 0 bases, with 8 bases separating them. CDR3 DNA: TGTGCCTGGACCGCGGTCAGCACAGATACGCAGTATTTT. As protein: CAWTAVSTDTQYF. Variable domain in full (rest from reference TRBV30 and TRBJ2-3): SQTIHQWPATLVQPVGSPLSLECTVEGTSNPNLYWYRQAAGRGLQLLFYSVGIGQISSEVPQNLSASRPQDRQFILSSKKLLLSDSGFYLCAWTAVSTDTQYFGPGTRLTVL.

The V gene is TRBV30, the J gene TRBJ2-1; perhaps TRBD2 as D (6 bases). There are 13 residues in the CDR3. V was shortened by 2 bases and J by 5 bases, with 10 bases between the two germline ends. Looked up from germline, CDR1 is GTSNPN and CDR2 is SVGIG (reference sequence). The chain's CDR3 is CAWSPIADNEQFF. For the CDR3, the DNA is TGTGCCTGGAGTCCGATAGCGGACAATGAGCAGTTCTTC.

The chain carries TRBV15 and TRBJ1-2; 8 bases map to TRBD1. V lost 0 bases and J lost 7; bases outside the gene matches: 4. Germline V gene lookup returns CDR1 LNHNV and CDR2 YYDKDF (reference sequence). CDR3 length: 14 amino acids. The CDR3 coding sequence is TGTGCCACCAGCAGAGAGAGAGGGACAGGTGGCTACACCTTC. Amino acids: CATSRERGTGGYTF.

This clone was detected a few times. The chain employs TRBV18 and TRBJ1-5; unclear D gene. Germline values: CDR1 KGHSH, CDR2 LQKENI. CDR3 size: 13 residues. With 3 bases removed from V and 6 bases from J, the gap between germline ends came to 9 bases. Written as DNA, the CDR3 is TGTGCCAGCTCACCCGACAAGACTCAGCCCCAGCATTTT. Translation gives CASSPDKTQPQHF.

A few counts support this clone. V and J are TRBV28 and TRBJ1-1, with D perhaps TRBD1 (6 bases). The V gene lost 3 bases and the J gene lost 7 bases, with 15 bases spanning the gap. The germline V gene encodes CDR1 MDHEN and CDR2 SYDVKM. The CDR3 length is 14 residues. The CDR3 spells CASSLDAGRGEAFF. CDR3 DNA sequence: TGTGCCAGCAGTTTGGATGCGGGCAGGGGTGAAGCTTTCTTT.

This chain uses TRBV28 with TRBJ1-2, with D possibly TRBD1 on 5 matching bases. V was shortened by 4 bases and J by 4 bases, with 13 bases between the two germline ends. Germline V gives CDR1 MDHEN, CDR2 SYDVKM. CDR3 length: 14 amino acids. The CDR3 here is CASSSPRGAYGYTF. The CDR3 nucleotides are TGTGCCAGCAGTTCCCCCCGAGGGGCCTATGGCTACACCTTC.

This chain links TRBV11-3 with TRBJ2-5; 10 bases match TRBD2. In germline, CDR1 is SGHNT, CDR2 YENEEA. V shed 5 bases and J 5 bases; nucleotides not matched to a gene: 20. The CDR3 extends over 19 amino acids. Here the CDR3 reads CASSPQGGLAVKRSETQYF. Here the CDR3 DNA reads TGTGCCAGCAGCCCCCAGGGAGGACTAGCGGTGAAAAGGTCGGAGACCCAGTACTTC. Full variable domain (remainder filled in from reference TRBV11-3 and TRBJ2-5): EAGVVQSPRYKIIEKKQPVAFWCNPISGHNTLYWYLQNLGQGPELLIRYENEEAVDDSQLPKDRFSAERLKGVDSTLKIQPAELGDSAVYLCASSPQGGLAVKRSETQYFGPGTRLLVL.

This clone was observed a handful of times. The chain carries TRBV6-1 and TRBJ1-2; 10 nucleotides line up with TRBD1. The CDR3 has 15 amino acids. The germline CDR1 and CDR2 sequences are MNHNS and SASEGT. V trimming: 4 bases; J trimming: 4 bases; junction bases outside the gene matches: 6. CDR3 loop: CASSGLGQGIYGYTF. The CDR3 DNA reads TGTGCCAGCAGTGGATTGGGACAGGGGATCTATGGCTACACCTTC.

This rearrangement joins TRBV18 to TRBJ1-1, with 7 nucleotides matching TRBD1. This CDR3 is 13 amino acids long. The trim removed 5 bases at V and 8 bases at J, leaving 8 bases unmatched. From germline, CDR1 is KGHSH and CDR2 LQKENI. CDR3 amino acids: CASSSTGAGEAFF. The DNA of the CDR3 is TGTGCCAGCTCATCAACAGGGGCAGGGGAAGCTTTCTTT.

The V call is TRBV7-9, the J call TRBJ2-5; D uncertain. Between the trimmed V and J ends, which lost 1 base and 3 bases, there was a span of 9 bases. The germline gives CDR1 SEHNR, CDR2 FQNEAQ (reference sequence). The CDR3 extends over 14 amino acids. The CDR3: CASSLDPYKETQYF. CDR3 coding DNA: TGTGCCAGCAGCTTAGATCCCTACAAAGAGACCCAGTACTTC.

This chain joins TRBV14 and TRBJ2-7; 8 nucleotides line up with TRBD2. CDR3 length: 13 residues. Germline CDR1 and CDR2: SGHDN and FVKESK. V shed 3 bases and J 2 bases; nucleotides not matched to a gene: 0. CDR3 in amino acids: CASSHGGAYEQYF. For the CDR3, the DNA is TGTGCCAGCAGCCACGGGGGGGCCTACGAGCAGTACTTC.

V gene TRBV11-3 combines with J gene TRBJ2-1; weak D call: TRBD2 (6 bases). V lost 0 bases and J 7 bases, leaving 13 bases between the germline ends. CDR3 length equals 15 residues. In germline, CDR1 is SGHNT, CDR2 YENEEA. The CDR3, as DNA: TGTGCCAGCAGCTTAGATCAAGCGGGTAGGAATGAGCAGTTCTTC. Residues: CASSLDQAGRNEQFF.

This chain links TRBV9 with TRBJ2-3; D is ambiguous. Per the germline V gene, CDR1 is SGDLS and CDR2 is YYNGEE. CDR3 length: 17 residues. Trimming removed 6 bases at V and 3 bases at J, with 23 bases between. Written as DNA, the CDR3 is TGTGCCAGCATGATTGGTACTGTGTCTACGTCGACAGATACGCAGTATTTT. Translated, it gives CASMIGTVSTSTDTQYF.